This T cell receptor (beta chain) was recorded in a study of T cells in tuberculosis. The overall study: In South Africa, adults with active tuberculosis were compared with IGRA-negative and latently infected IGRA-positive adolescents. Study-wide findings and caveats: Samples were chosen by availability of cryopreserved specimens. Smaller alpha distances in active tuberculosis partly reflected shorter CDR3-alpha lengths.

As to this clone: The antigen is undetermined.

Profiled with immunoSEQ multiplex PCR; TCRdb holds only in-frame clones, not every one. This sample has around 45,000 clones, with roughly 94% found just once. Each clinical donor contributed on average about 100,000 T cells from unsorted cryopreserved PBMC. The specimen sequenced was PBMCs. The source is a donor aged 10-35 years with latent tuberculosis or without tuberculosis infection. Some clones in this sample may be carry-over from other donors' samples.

CDR3 DNA sequence: TGCAGCCCGTCCGGGACTCTCCACGGGCGCACTGAAGCTTTCTTT. Its protein is CSPSGTLHGRTEAFF. This chain joins TRBV29-1 and TRBJ1-1, with D possibly TRBD1 on 5 matching bases. Germline values: CDR1 SQVTM, CDR2 ANQGSEA. This CDR3 has 15 residues. Trimming removed 8 bases from V and 4 bases from J, with 23 bases in between.